These T cell receptor beta chains were read from a single sample in a study of blood T cells in healthy people across ages. TCRdb re-called the 5' RACE reads with MiXCR, one entry per CDR3 protein. The sample consists of about 1.8 million distinct CDR3 sequences, approximately 50% of them appearing once. The sequencing sample was made of blood. These receptor sequences come from a woman in her thirties or forties in good health. The CDR3 runs from the conserved cysteine through the conserved F or W. A D gene is named only where the DNA matches it firmly. Rows may omit the clone size; those that give it use once, few, many or a size class.

j_call clone_size v_call d_call cdr3_aa cdr3_nt
TRBJ1-2 once TRBV24-1 NA CATSDASQRYGYTF TGTGCCACCAGTGACGCCAGCCAGAGATATGGCTACACCTTC
TRBJ2-7 many TRBV18 TRBD1 CASSPGTGREQYF TGTGCCAGCTCACCAGGGACAGGGAGGGAGCAGTACTTC
TRBJ1-1 NA TRBV25-1 NA CASSAAAYDTEAFF TGTGCCAGCAGTGCGGCGGCCTATGACACTGAAGCTTTCTTT
TRBJ2-5 few TRBV24-1 TRBD1 CATSGARGSQETQYF TGTGCCACCAGTGGGGCCAGGGGGTCACAAGAGACCCAGTACTTC
TRBJ1-1 NA TRBV10-3 NA CAISMQGTEAFF TGTGCCATCAGCATGCAGGGGACTGAAGCTTTCTTT
TRBJ2-3 NA TRBV20-1 NA CSARLAGHTQYF TGCAGTGCTAGGCTAGCCGGCCATACGCAGTATTTT
TRBJ1-2 NA TRBV29-1 NA CSADEGGGGYTF TGCAGCGCTGACGAGGGGGGCGGCGGCTACACCTTC
TRBJ2-3 NA TRBV24-1 NA CATSDLMDTQYF TGTGCCACCAGTGATTTGATGGATACGCAGTATTTT
TRBJ2-1 NA TRBV20-1 TRBD2 CSASEREPFPEQFF TGCAGTGCTTCCGAGCGGGAACCATTCCCTGAGCAGTTCTTC
TRBJ2-7 NA TRBV27 NA CASSSRQINYEQYF TGTGCCAGCAGTTCTAGACAGATAAACTACGAGCAGTACTTC
TRBJ2-2 few TRBV7-6 NA CASSLFVSNTGELFF TGTGCCAGCAGCTTATTCGTTTCGAACACCGGGGAGCTGTTTTTT
TRBJ2-5 NA TRBV7-2 TRBD2 CASSLRGWTSGPETQYF TGTGCCAGCAGCCTCAGAGGTTGGACTAGCGGCCCGGAGACCCAGTACTTC
TRBJ1-1 NA TRBV4-1 NA CASSQTQGRMNTEAFF TGCGCCAGCAGCCAAACCCAAGGACGGATGAACACTGAAGCTTTCTTT
TRBJ2-6 NA TRBV27 TRBD1 CASTPRATGGFSGANVLTF TGTGCCAGCACCCCCCGCGCGACAGGGGGATTTTCTGGGGCCAACGTCCTGACTTTC
TRBJ2-3 few TRBV4-1 TRBD2 CASSQEASGGTTDTQYF TGCGCCAGCAGCCAAGAGGCTAGCGGGGGAACCACAGATACGCAGTATTTT
TRBJ2-1 NA TRBV7-2 NA CASSSDIVSYNEQFF TGTGCCAGCAGCTCCGACATCGTATCCTACAATGAGCAGTTCTTC
TRBJ2-3 once TRBV5-5 NA CASSPLMADTQYF TGTGCCAGCAGCCCCCTTATGGCAGATACGCAGTATTTT
TRBJ2-7 NA TRBV4-1 NA CASSTTYNEQYF TGCGCCAGCAGCACTACCTACAATGAGCAGTACTTC
TRBJ2-5 many TRBV7-2 TRBD2 CASSLASGGAETQYF TGTGCCAGCAGCTTAGCTAGCGGGGGGGCGGAGACCCAGTACTTC
TRBJ2-1 NA TRBV7-9 TRBD2 CASSRPQAGSSYNEQFF TGTGCCAGCAGCCGACCGCAAGCGGGGAGCTCCTACAATGAGCAGTTCTTC
TRBJ2-7 NA TRBV4-3 NA CVSSQGVVAYEQYF TGCGTCAGCAGCCAAGGCGTCGTAGCCTACGAGCAGTACTTC
TRBJ1-5 NA TRBV12-3/TRBV12-4 NA CASSLLGGYQPQHF TGTGCCAGCAGTTTGTTAGGGGGTTATCAGCCCCAGCATTTT
TRBJ2-7 NA TRBV6-1 TRBD2 CASSESPLAGYEQYF TGTGCCAGCAGTGAATCCCCACTAGCGGGGTACGAGCAGTACTTC
TRBJ2-3 NA TRBV20-1 TRBD2 CSAREQRGRTDTQYF TGCAGTGCTAGAGAACAGCGGGGGCGCACAGATACGCAGTATTTT
TRBJ2-1 few TRBV28 NA CASSLDAGWPEQFF TGTGCCAGCAGTTTAGATGCGGGGTGGCCTGAGCAGTTCTTC
TRBJ2-5 NA TRBV6-2/TRBV6-3 TRBD2 CASSFGIAGAQETQYF TGTGCCAGCAGCTTCGGAATAGCGGGGGCCCAAGAGACCCAGTACTTC
TRBJ2-3 few TRBV12-3/TRBV12-4 TRBD1 CASSFLQGAYTDTQYF TGTGCCAGCAGTTTTCTCCAGGGGGCCTACACAGATACGCAGTATTTT
TRBJ2-1 few TRBV7-8 TRBD1 CASRTRDSFYNEQFF TGTGCCAGCAGGACCCGGGACAGCTTTTACAATGAGCAGTTCTTC
TRBJ2-5 NA TRBV27 TRBD1 CASSQGQGAFQETQYF TGTGCCAGCAGTCAGGGACAGGGGGCCTTTCAAGAGACCCAGTACTTC
TRBJ2-5 few TRBV24-1 NA CATTETQYF TGTGCCACCACAGAGACCCAGTACTTC
TRBJ2-3 few TRBV10-3 TRBD1 CAIETGAGTDTQYF TGTGCCATCGAAACAGGGGCAGGCACAGATACGCAGTATTTT
TRBJ2-3 NA TRBV12-3/TRBV12-4 TRBD1 CASRPGQGQDTQYF TGTGCCAGCAGACCCGGACAGGGGCAAGATACGCAGTATTTT
TRBJ2-5 NA TRBV6-5 TRBD2 CAIGTSGNEQYF TGTGCCATCGGGACTAGCGGTAATGAGCAGTACTTC
TRBJ2-2 once TRBV7-8 NA CASSAQGWATGELFF TGTGCCAGCAGCGCCCAGGGTTGGGCCACCGGGGAGCTGTTTTTT
TRBJ1-2 NA TRBV2 NA CASSERVGGAHGYTF TGTGCCAGCAGTGAACGTGTCGGGGGGGCCCATGGCTACACCTTC
TRBJ2-4 NA TRBV20-1 NA CSARDLDGSFQYF TGCAGTGCTAGAGATCTCGATGGGTCCTTTCAGTACTTC
TRBJ2-3 NA TRBV5-1 TRBD1 CASSLTGTETDTQYF TGCGCCAGCAGCCTGACCGGGACAGAGACAGATACGCAGTATTTT
TRBJ2-7 few TRBV7-2 NA CASSLAPGISLYEQYF TGTGCCAGCAGCTTAGCGCCAGGGATCTCCCTCTACGAGCAGTACTTC
TRBJ2-7 NA TRBV12-3/TRBV12-4 TRBD2 CASSLRLAEYEQYF TGTGCCAGCAGTTTAAGACTAGCGGAGTACGAGCAGTACTTC
TRBJ2-1 NA TRBV5-1 TRBD2 CASSLLSGGLDEQFF TGCGCCAGCAGCTTGCTTAGCGGGGGGTTAGATGAGCAGTTCTTC
TRBJ1-2 NA TRBV28 NA CASSVSFHGYTF TGTGCCAGCAGCGTGTCGTTTCATGGCTACACCTTC
TRBJ2-6 NA TRBV10-3 NA CAINRGNSGANVLTF TGTGCCATCAATAGGGGTAACTCTGGGGCCAACGTCCTGACTTTC
TRBJ2-7 NA TRBV6-5 TRBD1 CASGGRDRGVYEQYF TGTGCCAGCGGTGGCCGGGACAGAGGGGTCTACGAGCAGTACTTC
TRBJ2-1 NA TRBV6-1 NA CASSEARSFSYNEQFF TGTGCCAGCAGTGAAGCGCGCAGTTTCTCCTACAATGAGCAGTTCTTC
TRBJ2-5 NA TRBV28 NA CACSGTLKETQYF TGTGCCTGCAGTGGGACCCTGAAAGAGACCCAGTACTTC
TRBJ1-2 few TRBV12-3/TRBV12-4 NA CASSLEVRHLYGYTF TGTGCCAGCAGTTTAGAGGTTCGGCACCTCTATGGCTACACCTTC
TRBJ2-7 NA TRBV4-1 NA CASSQVGRGKAMGYEQYF TGCGCCAGCAGCCAGGTGGGGCGAGGGAAAGCTATGGGGTACGAGCAGTACTTC
TRBJ2-5 once TRBV28 TRBD2 CASSPRAGGNQETQYF TGTGCCAGCAGCCCAAGAGCGGGGGGAAACCAAGAGACCCAGTACTTC
TRBJ2-1 NA TRBV21-1 NA CASSKGPGPRTSDEQFF TGTGCCAGCAGCAAAGGTCCGGGACCCCGGACGTCCGATGAGCAGTTCTTC
TRBJ2-5 few TRBV13 NA CASSFSFSRETQYF TGTGCCAGCAGCTTTTCCTTCAGTAGAGAGACCCAGTACTTC
TRBJ2-1 NA TRBV20-1 NA CSATGVTENEQFF TGCAGTGCTACCGGAGTAACTGAAAATGAGCAGTTCTTC
TRBJ2-7 NA TRBV9 NA CASGVAIRSEQYF TGTGCCAGCGGCGTAGCGATCCGGTCCGAGCAGTACTTC
TRBJ1-2 NA TRBV20-1 NA CSARVTASGYTF TGCAGTGCTAGGGTGACAGCAAGTGGCTACACCTTC
TRBJ2-1 few TRBV6-5 NA CASSRGTSYNEQFF TGTGCCAGCAGTCGCGGTACCTCCTACAATGAGCAGTTCTTC
TRBJ2-3 NA TRBV9 TRBD2 CASSEPSGGSGGSTDTQYF TGTGCCAGCAGCGAGCCCAGCGGGGGGAGCGGCGGTAGCACAGATACGCAGTATTTT
TRBJ1-1 NA TRBV6-2/TRBV6-3 TRBD1 CASTKDRANTEAFF TGTGCCAGCACCAAGGACAGGGCGAACACTGAAGCTTTCTTT
TRBJ2-5 NA TRBV6-6 TRBD1 CASRPNRGREGEQYF TGTGCCAGCAGACCAAACAGGGGCCGAGAAGGGGAGCAGTACTTC
TRBJ1-4 NA TRBV7-2 NA CASSSALLNEKLFF TGTGCCAGCAGCTCGGCCCTCCTTAATGAAAAACTGTTTTTT
TRBJ2-1 NA TRBV29-1 TRBD1 CSVKDRGPYNEQFF TGCAGCGTCAAGGACAGGGGGCCCTACAATGAGCAGTTCTTC
TRBJ1-2 NA TRBV12-3/TRBV12-4 NA CASSAARGLEGYTF TGTGCCAGCAGTGCCGCTAGGGGCCTAGAAGGCTACACCTTC